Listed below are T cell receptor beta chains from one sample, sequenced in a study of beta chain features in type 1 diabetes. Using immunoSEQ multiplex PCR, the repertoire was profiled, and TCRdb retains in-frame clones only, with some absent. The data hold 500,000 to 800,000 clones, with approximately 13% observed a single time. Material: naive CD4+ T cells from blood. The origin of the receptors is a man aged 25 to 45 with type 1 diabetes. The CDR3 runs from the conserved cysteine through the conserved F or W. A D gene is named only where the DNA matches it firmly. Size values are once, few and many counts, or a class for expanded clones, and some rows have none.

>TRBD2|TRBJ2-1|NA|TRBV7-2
CASSLVWTSGGEQFF
TGTGCCAGCAGCTTAGTTTGGACTAGCGGGGGCGAGCAGTTCTTC
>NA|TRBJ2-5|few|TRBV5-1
CASSLVGETQYF
TGCGCCAGCAGCTTGGTTGGGGAGACCCAGTACTTC
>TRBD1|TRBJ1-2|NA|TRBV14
CASSQEVTGGRYGYTF
TGTGCCAGCAGCCAAGAAGTGACAGGGGGACGGTATGGCTACACCTTC
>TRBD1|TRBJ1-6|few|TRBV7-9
CASSLGGQGDNSPLHF
TGTGCCAGCAGCTTAGGCGGACAGGGGGATAATTCACCCCTCCACTTT
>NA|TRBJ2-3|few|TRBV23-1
CASSRRWRSSTDTQYF
TGCGCCAGCAGTCGCCGATGGAGGTCTAGCACAGATACGCAGTATTTT
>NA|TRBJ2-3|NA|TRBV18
CASSPSGASGDTQYF
TGTGCCAGCTCACCTTCTGGGGCTTCGGGAGATACGCAGTATTTT
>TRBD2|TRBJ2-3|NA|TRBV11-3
CASRPGLAATDTQYF
TGTGCCAGCAGACCGGGACTAGCGGCCACAGATACGCAGTATTTT
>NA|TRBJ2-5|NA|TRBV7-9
CASAVQETQYF
TGTGCCAGCGCCGTTCAAGAGACCCAGTACTTC
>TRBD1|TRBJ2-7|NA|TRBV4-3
CASSQDYEQGVYEQYF
TGCGCCAGCAGCCAAGATTACGAACAGGGGGTCTACGAGCAGTACTTC
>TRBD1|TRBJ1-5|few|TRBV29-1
CSVADREMGINQPQHF
TGCAGCGTAGCAGACAGGGAGATGGGGATAAATCAGCCCCAGCATTTT
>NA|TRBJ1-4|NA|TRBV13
CASSPRTFRDEKLFF
TGTGCCAGCAGTCCACGGACCTTTCGTGATGAAAAACTGTTTTTT
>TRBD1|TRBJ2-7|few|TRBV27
CASSLSVGQGYEQYF
TGTGCCAGCAGTTTATCAGTGGGACAGGGGTACGAGCAGTACTTC
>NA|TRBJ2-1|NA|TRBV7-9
CASSFRDHNEQFF
TGTGCCAGCAGCTTCAGGGATCACAATGAGCAGTTCTTC
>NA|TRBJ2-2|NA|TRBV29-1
CSVEDNWGGFGELFF
TGCAGCGTTGAAGATAACTGGGGCGGGTTCGGGGAGCTGTTTTTT
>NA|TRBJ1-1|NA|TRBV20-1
CSARPTAGAFF
TGCAGTGCTAGGCCCACAGCGGGAGCTTTCTTT
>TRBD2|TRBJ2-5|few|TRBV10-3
CAISGTSGGQETQYF
TGTGCCATCAGTGGGACTAGCGGGGGCCAAGAGACCCAGTACTTC
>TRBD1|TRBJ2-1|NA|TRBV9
CASSVGGQGFSYNEQFF
TGTGCCAGCAGCGTAGGGGGACAGGGATTCTCCTACAATGAGCAGTTCTTC
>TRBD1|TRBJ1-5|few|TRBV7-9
CASSWDSSNQPQHF
TGTGCCAGCAGTTGGGACAGTTCCAATCAGCCCCAGCATTTT
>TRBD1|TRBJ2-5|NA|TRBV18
CASSLRDRVQETQYF
TGTGCCAGCTCTCTGCGGGACAGGGTCCAAGAGACCCAGTACTTC
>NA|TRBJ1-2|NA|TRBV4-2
CASSQPDQGNYGYTF
TGTGCCAGCAGCCAACCCGATCAGGGTAACTATGGCTACACCTTC